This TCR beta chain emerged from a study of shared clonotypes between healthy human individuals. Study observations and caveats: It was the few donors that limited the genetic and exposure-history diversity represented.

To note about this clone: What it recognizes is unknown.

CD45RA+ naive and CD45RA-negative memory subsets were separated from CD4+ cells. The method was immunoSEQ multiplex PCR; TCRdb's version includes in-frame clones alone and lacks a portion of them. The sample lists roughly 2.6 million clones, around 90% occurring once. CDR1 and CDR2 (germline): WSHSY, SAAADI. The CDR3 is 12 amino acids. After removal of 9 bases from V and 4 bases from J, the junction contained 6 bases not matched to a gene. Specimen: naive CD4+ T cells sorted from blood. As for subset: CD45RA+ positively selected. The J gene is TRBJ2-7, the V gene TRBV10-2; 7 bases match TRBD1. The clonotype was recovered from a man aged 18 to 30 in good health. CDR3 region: CASQSQGYEQYF. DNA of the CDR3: TGCGCCAGTCAGTCACAGGGGTACGAGCAGTACTTC.